One and the same sample provided the 6 T cell receptor beta chains below, sequenced in a study of T cells after yellow fever vaccination. TCRdb called the 5' RACE reads again in MiXCR, with one record for every CDR3 protein. This sample has under 50,000 distinct CDR3 sequences, with more than 6% found just once. The source was PBMCs, either bulk or a sorted T-cell subset (CD4+, CD8+, memory, or dextramer-sorted; not recorded which), collected 45 days after the yellow fever booster vaccination. Receptors were obtained from a young man who received the YFV17D yellow fever vaccine.

The V and J genes are TRBV6-5 and TRBJ2-3, with 7 bases that match TRBD1. CDR1 and CDR2 (germline): MNHEY, SVGAGI. The CDR3 has 15 residues. Trimming removed 2 bases from V and 4 bases from J; junction bases left unmatched: 6. In DNA, the CDR3 is TGTGCCAGCAGTTACCTACAGGGGAGACCAGATACGCAGTATTTT. This gives the protein CASSYLQGRPDTQYF.

There are many counts of this clonotype. The chain recombines TRBV15 with TRBJ2-3; no reliable D call. The V end lost 1 base, the J end lost 4 bases, and 12 bases lay between the germline ends. This CDR3 is 15 amino acids long. The V gene's germline CDR1 is LNHNV and CDR2 YYDKDF (reference sequence). CDR3 DNA: TGTGCCACCAGCAGAGGTTTAGCTTTTTCAGATACGCAGTATTTT. Protein product: CATSRGLAFSDTQYF.

This clonotype occurred many times. This chain links TRBV20-1 with TRBJ2-2; perhaps TRBD2 as D (5 bases). The CDR3 has 11 residues. Trimming took 3 bases from V and 11 from J, leaving 10 bases between them. Germline V CDR1 and CDR2: DFQATT, SNEGSKA (reference sequence). In DNA form, the CDR3 reads TGCAGTGCTAGTTCCCGGGGTGAGCTGTTTTTT. Translating gives CSASSRGELFF.

The rearrangement links TRBV4-3 to TRBJ2-5, with 9 bases aligning to TRBD2. The CDR3 loop spans 16 amino acids. Germline trimming cut 1 base from V and 5 bases from J; bases unmatched to any gene: 8. The V gene's germline CDR1 is LGHNA and CDR2 YSLEER. This CDR3 reads CASSQGAGGGEETQYF. The CDR3 nucleotides are TGCGCCAGCAGCCAAGGGGCGGGAGGGGGCGAGGAGACCCAGTACTTC.

This clonotype is termed medium-sized. The chain is built from TRBV12-3 or TRBV12-4 and TRBJ2-2, with 7 bases matching TRBD1. CDR3 length: 12 amino acids. The ends lost 11 bases at V and 6 bases at J; junction bases unmatched: 6. CDR3 in amino acids: CASRQGAGELFF. CDR3 nucleotides: TGTGCCTCCCGACAGGGAGCCGGGGAGCTGTTTTTT.

This clonotype was counted many times. This chain links TRBV4-3 with TRBJ2-7; D is possibly TRBD2 (6 bases). Trimming stripped 1 base from V and 5 bases from J, with 12 bases between. The CDR3 runs 14 residues. In germline, CDR1 is LGHNA, CDR2 YSLEER. The CDR3 region is CASSQVLAIHEQYF. The CDR3 DNA reads as TGCGCCAGCAGCCAAGTACTAGCTATCCACGAGCAGTACTTC.